The source of this TCR beta chain is a study of cytomegalovirus exposure and HLA in healthy donors. Study in general: Among approximately 400 genotyped donors, around 80% fell in the Caucasian-associated ancestry cluster.

PCR primers comprised 60 Vbeta and 13 Jbeta primers. Using immunoSEQ multiplex PCR, the repertoire was profiled, and TCRdb retains in-frame clones only, with some absent. The repertoire holds fewer than 150,000 clones, with around 80% as singletons. Trimming took 7 bases from V and 8 from J; bases not matched to a gene: 13. The CDR3 length is 15 residues. The germline gives CDR1 SGHVS, CDR2 FQNEAQ. Sequencing used PBMCs. V gene TRBV7-8 combines with J gene TRBJ1-4, with 7 nucleotides matching TRBD1. The sequence derives from a man in his forties in good health and CMV-seropositive. CDR3 coding DNA: TGTGCCAGCACGCTAACGACAGGGAAGTGGGAAAAACTGTTTTTT. The encoded protein is CASTLTTGKWEKLFF.